This entry lists 6 T cell receptor beta chains sequenced from one sample in a study of T cell repertoires in ileal Crohn's disease. The protocol was immunoSEQ multiplex PCR, while the TCRdb copy is restricted to in-frame clones and leaves out a portion. Here the sample spans approximately 10,000 clones, over 55% being singletons. Documented time point: neoterminal ileum biopsy at postoperative endoscopy, about 6 months after surgery. The sequenced sample consisted of ileal tissue. The receptor set was obtained from an adult with Crohn's disease.

This clone was seen only once. This sample also contains other DNA sequences that code for the same CDR3. This chain connects TRBV19 to TRBJ2-3; perhaps TRBD2 as D (6 bases). Germline lookup yields CDR1 LNHDA and CDR2 SQIVND (reference sequence). Trimming cost V 1 base and J 0 bases, with 8 bases left between them. The CDR3 consists of 15 residues. As DNA, the CDR3 is TGTGCCAGTAGTATAGGTGGAGGGAGCACAGATACGCAGTATTTT. Translation gives CASSIGGGSTDTQYF.

This clone appeared a single time. This chain connects TRBV5-1 to TRBJ1-3; D unclear. V dropped 5 bases and J dropped 2 bases, with 11 bases sitting between them. This CDR3 is 14 amino acids long. Germline V gives CDR1 SGHRS, CDR2 YFSETQ. CDR3 in amino acids: CASRPQGAGNTIYF. The DNA of the CDR3 is TGCGCCAGCAGACCCCAAGGAGCTGGAAACACCATATATTTT. Together with reference TRBV5-1 and TRBJ1-3, the CDR3 gives the full variable domain: KAGVTQTPRYLIKTRGQQVTLSCSPISGHRSVSWYQQTPGQGLQFLFEYFSETQRNKGNFPGRFSGRQFSNSRSEMNVSTLELGDSALYLCASRPQGAGNTIYFGEGSWLTVV.

The chain is built from TRBV2 and TRBJ1-1; 10 bases are a match to TRBD1. With 7 bases clipped from V and 5 bases from J, the junction kept 10 bases outside the gene matches. Germline CDR1 reads SNHLY; CDR2 reads FYNNEI. The CDR3 consists of 15 residues. The CDR3 protein is CASTAGTGVGTEAFF. CDR3 DNA: TGTGCCAGCACCGCCGGGACAGGGGTTGGAACTGAAGCTTTCTTT.

The chain uses TRBV11-2 and TRBJ2-7, with 9 bases that match TRBD2. CDR1 and CDR2 (germline): SGHAT, FQNNGV. The CDR3 has 15 residues. Trimming removed 9 bases from V and 5 bases from J; junction bases left unmatched: 14. This CDR3 reads CARVGAGGPGNEQYF. The CDR3 DNA follows: TGTGCCAGAGTGGGGGCGGGAGGGCCGGGCAACGAGCAGTACTTC.

This sequence joins TRBV28 and TRBJ2-1; TRBD2 matches at 8 bases. This CDR3 region has 14 residues. CDR1 is MDHEN and CDR2 is SYDVKM in the germline V gene. V trimming: 6 bases; J trimming: 5 bases; junction bases outside the gene matches: 6. The CDR3 here is CASSRGGENNEQFF. CDR3 DNA sequence: TGTGCCAGCAGCCGGGGGGGCGAGAACAATGAGCAGTTCTTC. The variable domain in full, with the rest retrieved from reference TRBV28 and TRBJ2-1, is DVKVTQSSRYLVKRTGEKVFLECVQDMDHENMFWYRQDPGLGLRLIYFSYDVKMKEKGDIPEGYSVSREKKERFSLILESASTNQTSMYLCASSRGGENNEQFFGPGTRLTVL.

This clone occurred a few times. The chain combines TRBV7-3 with TRBJ2-6, with 13 nucleotides matching TRBD2. CDR1 SGHTA and CDR2 FQGTGA come from the germline V gene. Trimming removed 4 bases from V and 2 bases from J; junction bases left unmatched: 5. This CDR3 has 18 residues. The DNA of the CDR3 is TGTGCCAGCAGCTCCGGACTAGCGGGAGAGGCTGGGGCCAACGTCCTGACTTTC. Translated: CASSSGLAGEAGANVLTF.